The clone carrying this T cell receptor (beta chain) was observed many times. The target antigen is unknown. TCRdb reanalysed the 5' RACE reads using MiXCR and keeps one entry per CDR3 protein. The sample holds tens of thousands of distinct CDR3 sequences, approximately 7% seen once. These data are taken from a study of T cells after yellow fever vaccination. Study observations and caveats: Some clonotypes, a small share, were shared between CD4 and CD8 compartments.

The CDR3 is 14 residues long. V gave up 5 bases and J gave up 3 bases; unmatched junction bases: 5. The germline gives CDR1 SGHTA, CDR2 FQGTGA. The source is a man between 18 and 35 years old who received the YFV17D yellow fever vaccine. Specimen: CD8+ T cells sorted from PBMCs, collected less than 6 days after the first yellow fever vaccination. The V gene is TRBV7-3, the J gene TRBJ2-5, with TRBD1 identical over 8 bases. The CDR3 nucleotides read TGTGCCAGCAGCCTGACAGGGGATGAAGAGACCCAGTACTTC. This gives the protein CASSLTGDEETQYF. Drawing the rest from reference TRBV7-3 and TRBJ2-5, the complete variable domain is GAGVSQTPSNKVTEKGKYVELRCDPISGHTALYWYRQSLGQGPEFLIYFQGTGAADDSGLPNDRFFAVRPEGSVSTLKIQRTERGDSAVYLCASSLTGDEETQYFGPGTRLLVL.